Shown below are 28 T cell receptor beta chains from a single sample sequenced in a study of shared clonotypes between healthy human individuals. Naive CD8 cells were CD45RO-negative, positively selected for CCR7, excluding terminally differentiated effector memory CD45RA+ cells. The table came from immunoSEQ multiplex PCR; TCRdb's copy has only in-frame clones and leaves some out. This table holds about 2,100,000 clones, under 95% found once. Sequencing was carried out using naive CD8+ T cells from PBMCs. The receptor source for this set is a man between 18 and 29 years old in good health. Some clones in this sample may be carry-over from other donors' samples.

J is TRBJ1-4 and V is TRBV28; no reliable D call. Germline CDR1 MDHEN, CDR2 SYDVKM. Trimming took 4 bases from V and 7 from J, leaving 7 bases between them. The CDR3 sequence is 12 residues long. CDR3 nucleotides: TGTGCCAGCAGTTCCGCGGTTGAAAAACTGTTTTTT. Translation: CASSSAVEKLFF. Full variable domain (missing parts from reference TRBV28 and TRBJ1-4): DVKVTQSSRYLVKRTGEKVFLECVQDMDHENMFWYRQDPGLGLRLIYFSYDVKMKEKGDIPEGYSVSREKKERFSLILESASTNQTSMYLCASSSAVEKLFFGSGTQLSVL.

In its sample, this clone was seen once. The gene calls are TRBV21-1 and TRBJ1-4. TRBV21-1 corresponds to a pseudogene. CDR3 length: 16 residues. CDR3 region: CASSKPGRSRYEKLFF. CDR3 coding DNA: TGTGCCAGCAGCAAACCAGGAAGGAGTCGGTATGAAAAACTGTTTTTT.

CDR3 in amino acids: CASSSKFRDREDGYTF. The CDR3 DNA sequence: TGTGCCAGCAGTTCCAAATTCCGGGACAGGGAAGATGGCTACACCTTC. The V gene is TRBV28, the J gene TRBJ1-2; TRBD1 agrees at 9 bases. This CDR3 has 16 residues. CDR1 is MDHEN and CDR2 is SYDVKM in the germline V gene. The V segment lost 4 bases and the J segment 6 bases; nucleotides outside the gene matches: 12.

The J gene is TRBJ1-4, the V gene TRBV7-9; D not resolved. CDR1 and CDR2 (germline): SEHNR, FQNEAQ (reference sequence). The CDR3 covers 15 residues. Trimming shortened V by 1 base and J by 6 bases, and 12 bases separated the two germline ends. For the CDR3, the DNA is TGTGCCAGCAGCTTAGTAGGGTACGCGGATGAAAAACTGTTTTTT. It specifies CASSLVGYADEKLFF. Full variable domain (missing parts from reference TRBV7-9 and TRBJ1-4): DTGVSQNPRHKITKRGQNVTFRCDPISEHNRLYWYRQTLGQGPEFLTYFQNEAQLEKSRLLSDRFSAERPKGSFSTLEIQRTEQGDSAMYLCASSLVGYADEKLFFGSGTQLSVL.

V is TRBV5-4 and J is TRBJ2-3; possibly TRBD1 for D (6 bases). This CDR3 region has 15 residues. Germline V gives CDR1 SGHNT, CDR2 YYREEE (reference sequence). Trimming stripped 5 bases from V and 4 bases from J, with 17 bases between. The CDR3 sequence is CASSPRPQGPDTQYF. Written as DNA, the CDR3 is TGTGCCAGCAGTCCCCGGCCACAGGGCCCAGATACGCAGTATTTT.

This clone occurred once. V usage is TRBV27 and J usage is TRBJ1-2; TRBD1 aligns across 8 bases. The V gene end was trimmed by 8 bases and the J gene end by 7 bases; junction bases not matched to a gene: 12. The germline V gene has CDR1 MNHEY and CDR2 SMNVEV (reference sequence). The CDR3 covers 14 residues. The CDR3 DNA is TGTGCCAGCGGGACCCCAACAGGGACAGGTGGCTACACCTTC. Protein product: CASGTPTGTGGYTF.

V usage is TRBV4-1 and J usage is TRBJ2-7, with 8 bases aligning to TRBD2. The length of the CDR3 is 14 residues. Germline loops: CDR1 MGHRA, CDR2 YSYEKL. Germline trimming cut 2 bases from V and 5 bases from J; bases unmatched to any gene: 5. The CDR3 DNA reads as TGCGCCAGCAGCCAACCACTAGCGGTCGACGAGCAGTACTTC. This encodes CASSQPLAVDEQYF.

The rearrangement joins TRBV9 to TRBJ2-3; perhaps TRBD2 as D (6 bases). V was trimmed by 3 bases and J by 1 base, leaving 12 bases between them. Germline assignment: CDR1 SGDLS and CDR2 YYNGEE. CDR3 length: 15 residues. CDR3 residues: CASSDRASGTDTQYF. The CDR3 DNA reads TGTGCCAGCAGCGACCGTGCTAGCGGCACAGATACGCAGTATTTT.

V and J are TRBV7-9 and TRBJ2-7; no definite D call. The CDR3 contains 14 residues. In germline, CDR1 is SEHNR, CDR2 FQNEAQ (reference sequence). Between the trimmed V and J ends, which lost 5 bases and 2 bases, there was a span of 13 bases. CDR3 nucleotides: TGTGCCAGCAGCCCCCGGGTAGGGACCTACGAGCAGTACTTC. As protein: CASSPRVGTYEQYF.

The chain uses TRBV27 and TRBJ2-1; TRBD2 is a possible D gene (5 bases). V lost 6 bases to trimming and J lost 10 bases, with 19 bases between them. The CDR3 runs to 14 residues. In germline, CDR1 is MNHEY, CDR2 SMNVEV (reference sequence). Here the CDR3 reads CASRSDYGPNEQFF. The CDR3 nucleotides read TGTGCCAGCAGGAGTGACTACGGGCCAAACGAGCAGTTCTTC.

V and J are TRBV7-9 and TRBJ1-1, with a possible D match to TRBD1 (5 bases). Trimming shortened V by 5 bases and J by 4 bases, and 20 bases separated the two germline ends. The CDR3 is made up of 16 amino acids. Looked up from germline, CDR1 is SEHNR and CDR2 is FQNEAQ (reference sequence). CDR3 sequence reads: CASSHDRGLGGTEAFF. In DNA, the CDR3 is TGTGCCAGCAGCCATGATAGGGGCCTCGGGGGCACTGAAGCTTTCTTT.

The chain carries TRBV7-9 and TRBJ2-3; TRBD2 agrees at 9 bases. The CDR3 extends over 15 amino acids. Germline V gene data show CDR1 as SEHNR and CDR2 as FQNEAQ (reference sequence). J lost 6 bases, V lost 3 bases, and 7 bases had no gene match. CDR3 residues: CASSLGIAGADTQYF. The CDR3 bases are TGTGCCAGCAGCTTGGGAATAGCGGGAGCTGATACGCAGTATTTT. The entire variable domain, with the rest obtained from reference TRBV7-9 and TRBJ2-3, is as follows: DTGVSQNPRHKITKRGQNVTFRCDPISEHNRLYWYRQTLGQGPEFLTYFQNEAQLEKSRLLSDRFSAERPKGSFSTLEIQRTEQGDSAMYLCASSLGIAGADTQYFGPGTRLTVL.

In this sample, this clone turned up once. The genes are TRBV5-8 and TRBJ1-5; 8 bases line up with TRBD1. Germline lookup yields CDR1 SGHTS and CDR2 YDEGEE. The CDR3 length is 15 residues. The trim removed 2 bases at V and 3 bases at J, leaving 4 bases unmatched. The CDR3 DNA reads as TGTGCCAGCAGCTTAACGACAGGGGTCAATCAGCCCCAGCATTTT. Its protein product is CASSLTTGVNQPQHF.

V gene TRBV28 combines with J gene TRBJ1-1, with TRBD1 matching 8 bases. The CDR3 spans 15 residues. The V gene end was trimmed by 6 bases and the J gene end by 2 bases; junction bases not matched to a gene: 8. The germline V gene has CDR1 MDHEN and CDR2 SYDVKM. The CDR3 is CASRDTDRVNTEAFF. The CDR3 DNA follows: TGTGCCAGCAGAGATACGGACAGGGTCAACACTGAAGCTTTCTTT.

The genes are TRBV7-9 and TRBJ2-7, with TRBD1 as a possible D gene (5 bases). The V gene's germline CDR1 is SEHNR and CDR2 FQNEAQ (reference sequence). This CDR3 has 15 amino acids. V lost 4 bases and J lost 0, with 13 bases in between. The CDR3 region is CASSSSDISSYEQYF. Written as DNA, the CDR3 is TGTGCCAGCAGCTCTTCGGACATTTCCTCCTACGAGCAGTACTTC.

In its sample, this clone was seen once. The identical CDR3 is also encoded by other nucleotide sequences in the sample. In DNA form, the CDR3 reads TGTGCCAGCAGCGCCGGACGGAATGAGCAGTTCTTC. It codes for CASSAGRNEQFF. J is TRBJ2-1 and V is TRBV9, with D unresolved. The V and J ends lost 3 bases and 7 bases respectively, with 8 bases between them. The CDR3 has 12 amino acids. From germline, CDR1 is SGDLS and CDR2 YYNGEE.

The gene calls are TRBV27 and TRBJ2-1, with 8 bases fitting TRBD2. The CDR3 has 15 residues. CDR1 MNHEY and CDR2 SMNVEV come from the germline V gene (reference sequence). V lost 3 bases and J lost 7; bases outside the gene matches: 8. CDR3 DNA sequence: TGTGCCAGCAGTTTGGGCAGTTCGGGGGGGAATGAGCAGTTCTTC. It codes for CASSLGSSGGNEQFF.

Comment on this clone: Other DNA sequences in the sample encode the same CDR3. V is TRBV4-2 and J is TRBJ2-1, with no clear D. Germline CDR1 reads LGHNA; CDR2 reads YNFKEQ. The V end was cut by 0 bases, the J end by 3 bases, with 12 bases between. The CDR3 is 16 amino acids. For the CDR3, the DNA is TGTGCCAGCAGCCAAGATCTTGGGGTCAGCTACAATGAGCAGTTCTTC. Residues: CASSQDLGVSYNEQFF.

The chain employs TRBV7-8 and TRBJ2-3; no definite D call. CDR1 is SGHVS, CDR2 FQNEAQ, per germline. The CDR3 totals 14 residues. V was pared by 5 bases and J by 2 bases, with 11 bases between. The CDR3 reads CASSPRQTTDTQYF. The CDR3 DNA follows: TGTGCCAGCAGCCCCAGGCAGACCACAGATACGCAGTATTTT.

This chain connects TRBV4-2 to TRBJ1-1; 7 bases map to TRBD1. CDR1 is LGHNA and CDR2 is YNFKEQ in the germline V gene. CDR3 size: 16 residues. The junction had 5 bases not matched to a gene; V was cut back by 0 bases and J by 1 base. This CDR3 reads CASSQDLAGGNTEAFF. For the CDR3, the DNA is TGTGCCAGCAGCCAAGATCTCGCAGGGGGGAACACTGAAGCTTTCTTT.

The CDR3 nucleotides read TGTGCCAGCAGAAGCACAGATACGCAGTATTTT. It encodes CASRSTDTQYF. The chain is built from TRBV7-2 and TRBJ2-3; D unclear. Trimming pared 6 bases from V and 0 bases from J, leaving 1 base between. The germline gives CDR1 SGHTA, CDR2 FQGNSA. The CDR3 is 11 residues long.

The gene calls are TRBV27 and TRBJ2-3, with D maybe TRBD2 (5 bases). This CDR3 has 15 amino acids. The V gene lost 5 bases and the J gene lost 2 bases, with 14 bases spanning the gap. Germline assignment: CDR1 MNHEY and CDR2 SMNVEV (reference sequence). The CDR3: CASSSPWRTTDTQYF. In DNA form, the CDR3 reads TGTGCCAGCAGTAGCCCATGGAGGACCACAGATACGCAGTATTTT.

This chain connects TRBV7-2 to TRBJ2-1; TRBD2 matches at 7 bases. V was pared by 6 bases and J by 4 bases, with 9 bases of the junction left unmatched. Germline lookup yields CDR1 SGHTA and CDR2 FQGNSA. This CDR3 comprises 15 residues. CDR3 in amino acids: CASRSASGYYNEQFF. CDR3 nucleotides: TGTGCCAGCAGGAGTGCTAGCGGCTATTACAATGAGCAGTTCTTC. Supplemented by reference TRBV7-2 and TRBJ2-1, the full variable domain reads GAGVSQSPSNKVTEKGKDVELRCDPISGHTALYWYRQSLGQGLEFLIYFQGNSAPDKSGLPSDRFSAERTGGSVSTLTIQRTQQEDSAVYLCASRSASGYYNEQFFGPGTRLTVL.

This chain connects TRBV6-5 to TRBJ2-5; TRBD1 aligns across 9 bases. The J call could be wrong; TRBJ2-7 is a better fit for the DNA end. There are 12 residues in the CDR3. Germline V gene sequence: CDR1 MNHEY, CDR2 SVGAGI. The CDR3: CASRQGAYEQYF. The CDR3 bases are TGTGCCAGTAGACAGGGGGCCTACGAGCAGTACTTC.

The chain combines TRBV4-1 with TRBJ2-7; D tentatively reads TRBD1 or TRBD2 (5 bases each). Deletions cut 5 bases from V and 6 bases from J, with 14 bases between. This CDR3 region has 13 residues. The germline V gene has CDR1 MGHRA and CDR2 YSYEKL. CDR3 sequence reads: CASSRSGASEQYF. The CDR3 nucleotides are TGCGCCAGCAGCAGATCCGGGGCCTCCGAGCAGTACTTC.

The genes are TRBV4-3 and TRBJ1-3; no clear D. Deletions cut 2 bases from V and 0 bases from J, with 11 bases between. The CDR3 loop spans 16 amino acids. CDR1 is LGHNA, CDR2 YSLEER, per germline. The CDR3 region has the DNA TGCGCCAGCAGCCAACTAAACACGTCCTCTGGAAACACCATATATTTT. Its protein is CASSQLNTSSGNTIYF.

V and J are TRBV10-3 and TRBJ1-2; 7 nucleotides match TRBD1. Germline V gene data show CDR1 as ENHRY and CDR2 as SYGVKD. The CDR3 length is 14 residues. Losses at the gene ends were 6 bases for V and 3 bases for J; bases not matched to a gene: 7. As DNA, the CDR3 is TGTGCCATCAGGAGGGAGGGGGCAGACTATGGCTACACCTTC. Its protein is CAIRREGADYGYTF.

Here the CDR3 DNA reads TGTGCCAGCAGTCTCCGGGACAGCCAATACAATGAGCAGTTCTTC. It translates to CASSLRDSQYNEQFF. The chain employs TRBV27 and TRBJ2-1, with 7 bases that match TRBD1. V shed 5 bases and J 4 bases; nucleotides not matched to a gene: 8. Germline CDR1 reads MNHEY; CDR2 reads SMNVEV (reference sequence). This CDR3 has 15 amino acids.